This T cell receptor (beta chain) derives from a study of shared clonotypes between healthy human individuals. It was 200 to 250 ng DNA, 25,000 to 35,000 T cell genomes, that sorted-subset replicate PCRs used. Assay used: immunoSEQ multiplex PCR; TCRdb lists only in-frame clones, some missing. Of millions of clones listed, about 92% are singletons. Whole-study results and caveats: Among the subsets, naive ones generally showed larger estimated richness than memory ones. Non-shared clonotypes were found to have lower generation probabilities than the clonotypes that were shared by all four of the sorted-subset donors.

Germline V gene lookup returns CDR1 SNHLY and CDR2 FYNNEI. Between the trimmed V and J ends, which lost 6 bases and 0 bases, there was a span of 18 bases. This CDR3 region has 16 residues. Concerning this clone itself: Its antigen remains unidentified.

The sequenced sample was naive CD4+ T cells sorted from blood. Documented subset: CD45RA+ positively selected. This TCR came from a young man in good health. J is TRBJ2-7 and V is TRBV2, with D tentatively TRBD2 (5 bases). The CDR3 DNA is TGTGCCAGCAGAGGACTCTTCAGGACTTACTCCTACGAGCAGTACTTC. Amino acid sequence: CASRGLFRTYSYEQYF.